Listed below are T cell receptor beta chains from one sample, sequenced in a study of T cells in Graves' hyperthyroidism and ophthalmopathy. A single record per CDR3 protein comes from TCRdb applying MiXCR to the multiplex PCR reads. This table has about 400,000 distinct CDR3 sequences, approximately 15% appearing once. Sequenced material: blood. The receptor set was obtained from a woman between 18 and 30 years old with Graves' hyperthyroidism that later progressed to Graves' ophthalmopathy. Both conserved end residues are trimmed from each CDR3. Fields, in order: J gene, V gene, CDR3 protein.

TRBJ2-5 TRBV20-1 SAKRTVQETQY
NA TRBV6-2/TRBV6-3 ASSYSRQELSYEQF
TRBJ2-1 TRBV19 ASSIGSGLGNEQF
TRBJ2-2 TRBV3-1 ASTRILSGAGELF
TRBJ1-1 TRBV13 ASSLFQGFSENTEAF
TRBJ1-2 TRBV13 ASSDEQGGNYGYT
TRBJ2-3 TRBV12-3/TRBV12-4 ASSSRLARVRADTQY
TRBJ1-5 TRBV20-1 SARGTDSYSNQPQH
TRBJ2-2 TRBV2 ASSQEGGAAGELF
TRBJ2-5 TRBV11-2 ASSRPRGQGTETQY
TRBJ2-3 TRBV20-1 SAPGASGGPDTQY
TRBJ2-7 TRBV20-1 SARDGTSGRAEQY
TRBJ1-1 TRBV12-3/TRBV12-4 ASIIGDRGPSLI
TRBJ2-1 TRBV7-3 ASSPPGGNEQF
TRBJ2-1 TRBV27 ASSPRRAYGNEQF
TRBJ1-1 TRBV6-1 ASNTGLNTEAF
TRBJ2-5 TRBV28 ASSSGQAQETQY
TRBJ1-1 TRBV19 ASSMVQGRKLNTEAF
TRBJ2-7 TRBV2 ASQGPSYEQY
TRBJ2-2 TRBV19 ASTSRSGELF
TRBJ2-3 TRBV29-1 SVDSGLVSTDTQY
TRBJ2-5 TRBV5-1 ASSLSRPQETQY
TRBJ2-2 TRBV29-1 SVGGTGWNTGELF
TRBJ2-1 TRBV9 ASSALARPYNEQF
TRBJ2-1 TRBV19 ASSTTGTRSSYNEQF
TRBJ2-2 TRBV12-5 ASGSATSGWHTGELF
TRBJ2-7 TRBV7-9 ASSEWTGSYEQY
TRBJ2-1 TRBV28 ASSFLHPLAGVRAGVYNEQF
TRBJ2-7 TRBV7-3 ASGVGGSYEQY
TRBJ1-4 TRBV3-1 ASSPVRGKLF
TRBJ2-1 TRBV5-6 ASSGRGGWEQF
TRBJ2-1 TRBV19 ASSIEASGRNAEQF
TRBJ2-4 TRBV20-1 SGRPGVGNIQY
TRBJ2-1 TRBV15 ATSRVFSGRGDEQF
TRBJ1-3 TRBV7-6 ASSALYRDHSGNTIY
TRBJ2-7 TRBV5-1 ASSKGGGEQY
TRBJ2-5 TRBV3-1 ASSQAGGPFETQY
TRBJ2-5 TRBV24-1 ATSDSGQMTETQY
TRBJ2-1 TRBV9 ASSARTSGSNEQF
TRBJ2-7 TRBV5-1 ASSLDPGTTYEQY
TRBJ2-7 TRBV2 ANYRDRGLEQY
TRBJ2-2 TRBV4-3 ASSTGQLAGPGELF
TRBJ2-7 TRBV4-2 ASSQESGGVSYEQY
TRBJ1-6 TRBV27 ASGTPLH
TRBJ2-7 TRBV27 ASSQGSNDYEQY
TRBJ2-1 TRBV2 ARNLGTSFNEQF
TRBJ2-5 TRBV7-9 ASSFREETQY
TRBJ2-7 TRBV6-1 ASRLSIYEQY
TRBJ2-7 TRBV4-3 ASSQDIGSAYEQY
TRBJ1-5 TRBV7-2 ASSSGTALSQPQH
TRBJ2-3 TRBV20-1 SASATGLAIDTQY
TRBJ2-7 TRBV15 ATSRDRTSRSSYEQY
TRBJ1-2 TRBV4-1 ASSQDGNGYT
TRBJ2-5 TRBV7-2 ASSLPGARETQY
TRBJ2-7 TRBV9 ASSVAPGGGTYEQY
TRBJ2-1 TRBV28 ASSLVYSGFEGSYNEQF
TRBJ2-7 TRBV12-3/TRBV12-4 ASSFISGSYEQY
TRBJ2-2 TRBV12-3/TRBV12-4 ASSRFLNTGELF
TRBJ2-4 TRBV20-1 SARLAGVNIQY